Each of the 25 T cell receptor beta chains below was sequenced from the same sample in a study of blood T cell repertoires in COVID-19. TCRdb keeps only in-frame clones here, not all; method: immunoSEQ multiplex PCR. Among fewer than 150,000 clones listed, roughly 88% were seen once. The sample comprised peripheral blood. These receptors were taken from a woman in her 70s who had recovered from COVID-19.

This chain uses TRBV18 with TRBJ1-4; D is uncertain. This CDR3 spans 12 amino acids. V gave up 8 bases and J gave up 8 bases, with 12 bases separating them. From germline, CDR1 is KGHSH and CDR2 LQKENI. The CDR3 DNA follows: TGTGCCAGCCACGCAGGAGGGGAAAAACTGTTTTTT. Translated: CASHAGGEKLFF.

The chain couples TRBV19 to TRBJ1-1, with D possibly TRBD1 on 6 matching bases. Germline values: CDR1 LNHDA, CDR2 SQIVND (reference sequence). The CDR3 sequence is 14 residues long. V lost 5 bases and J 4 bases, leaving 14 bases between the germline ends. CDR3 protein: CASSLQGVGTEAFF. In DNA form, the CDR3 reads TGTGCCAGTAGTTTACAGGGTGTAGGCACTGAAGCTTTCTTT.

Judged by abundance, this clone is medium-sized. V and J are TRBV6-5 and TRBJ1-3; possibly TRBD1 for D (5 bases). The germline V and J ends were trimmed by 4 bases and 3 bases, with 10 bases remaining between them. The germline gives CDR1 MNHEY, CDR2 SVGAGI. The CDR3 runs to 14 residues. The CDR3 protein is CASSLAGFGNTIYF. DNA for the CDR3: TGTGCCAGCAGTTTGGCAGGGTTTGGAAACACCATATATTTT.

The chain recombines TRBV27 with TRBJ2-2; tentative D call: TRBD2 (6 bases). With 2 bases removed from V and 4 bases from J, the gap between germline ends came to 17 bases. This CDR3 comprises 17 residues. From germline, CDR1 is MNHEY and CDR2 SMNVEV (reference sequence). Here the CDR3 DNA reads TGTGCCAGCAGTTTAATCCCCCCCCTAGCGAGCACCGGGGAGCTGTTTTTT. This encodes CASSLIPPLASTGELFF.

The gene calls are TRBV5-1 and TRBJ2-3; 7 bases line up with TRBD2. The CDR3 length is 13 residues. The V gene end was trimmed by 6 bases and the J gene end by 5 bases; junction bases not matched to a gene: 6. The germline V gene encodes CDR1 SGHRS and CDR2 YFSETQ. In DNA form, the CDR3 reads TGCGCCAGCACCCTGTGGGGGGGAGATACGCAGTATTTT. Its protein is CASTLWGGDTQYF. Together with reference TRBV5-1 and TRBJ2-3, the CDR3 gives the full variable domain: KAGVTQTPRYLIKTRGQQVTLSCSPISGHRSVSWYQQTPGQGLQFLFEYFSETQRNKGNFPGRFSGRQFSNSRSEMNVSTLELGDSALYLCASTLWGGDTQYFGPGTRLTVL.

This sequence joins TRBV7-9 and TRBJ1-4; D is unresolved. The V gene lost 5 bases and the J gene lost 0 bases, with 7 bases spanning the gap. This CDR3 spans 14 amino acids. Germline CDR1 SEHNR, CDR2 FQNEAQ (reference sequence). CDR3 sequence (DNA): TGTGCCAGCAGCGCCGGAGCAACTAATGAAAAACTGTTTTTT. Protein: CASSAGATNEKLFF.

This chain joins TRBV6-6 and TRBJ2-1, with 12 bases aligning to TRBD2. CDR3 size: 14 residues. From germline, CDR1 is MNHNY and CDR2 SVGAGI (reference sequence). Trimming at V came to 9 bases and at J to 9 bases, leaving 9 bases not matched to a gene. Here the CDR3 reads CASFTSGGRSEQFF. The DNA of the CDR3 is TGTGCCAGTTTCACTAGCGGGGGGAGGAGTGAGCAGTTCTTC.

The chain carries TRBV7-2 and TRBJ2-7, with 7 bases matching TRBD1. The CDR3 length is 14 residues. J lost 1 base, V lost 3 bases, and 3 bases had no gene match. From germline, CDR1 is SGHTA and CDR2 FQGNSA. CDR3 sequence reads: CASSFTQGSYEQYF. The CDR3 DNA is TGTGCCAGCAGCTTTACACAGGGGTCCTACGAGCAGTACTTC.

V gene TRBV7-9 combines with J gene TRBJ2-3; no definite D call. CDR1 SEHNR and CDR2 FQNEAQ come from the germline V gene (reference sequence). The V gene lost 1 base and the J gene lost 6 bases, with 5 bases spanning the gap. The CDR3 is made up of 12 amino acids. The CDR3 coding sequence is TGTGCCAGCAGCTTAGTTAGTGATACGCAGTATTTT. Translated: CASSLVSDTQYF.

This rearrangement joins TRBV5-1 to TRBJ1-2, with 8 bases matching TRBD1. With 6 bases clipped from V and 2 bases from J, the junction kept 6 bases outside the gene matches. The CDR3 covers 14 residues. Germline CDR1 reads SGHRS; CDR2 reads YFSETQ. The CDR3 coding sequence is TGCGCCAGCACCCATGGACAGGGCAACTATGGCTACACCTTC. Translation gives CASTHGQGNYGYTF.

A single count supports this clone. The rearrangement uses TRBV2 and TRBJ2-5; possibly TRBD1 for D (5 bases). V lost 5 bases, J lost 7 bases, and 14 bases lay in between. This CDR3 is 13 amino acids long. The V gene's germline CDR1 is SNHLY and CDR2 FYNNEI. Written as DNA, the CDR3 is TGTGCCAGCAGTCTGGACACTTCGGGGACCCAGTACTTC. Its protein is CASSLDTSGTQYF. The full variable domain, completed using reference TRBV2 and TRBJ2-5, is EPEVTQTPSHQVTQMGQEVILRCVPISNHLYFYWYRQILGQKVEFLVSFYNNEISEKSEIFDDQFSVERPDGSNFTLKIRSTKLEDSAMYFCASSLDTSGTQYFGPGTRLLVL.

This clone was recorded a few times. The chain joins TRBV27 to TRBJ2-5; 8 nucleotides match TRBD1. V lost 4 bases to trimming and J lost 1 base; unmatched junction nucleotides: 5. The CDR3 runs to 15 residues. Germline V gene sequence: CDR1 MNHEY, CDR2 SMNVEV (reference sequence). The CDR3 bases are TGTGCCAGCAGTTCAAGACAGGGGTCCCAAGAGACCCAGTACTTC. Translated: CASSSRQGSQETQYF.

The rearrangement links TRBV5-4 to TRBJ2-3; D unresolved. The CDR3 is made up of 14 amino acids. With 0 bases removed from V and 6 bases from J, the gap between germline ends came to 11 bases. Per germline, CDR1 SGHNT and CDR2 YYREEE (reference sequence). CDR3 in DNA: TGTGCCAGCAGCTTGGGTGGAGTCAAGGATACGCAGTATTTT. The encoded protein is CASSLGGVKDTQYF.

This clone occurred a few times. The chain links TRBV27 to TRBJ2-7; 10 nucleotides align to TRBD1. The CDR3 is 15 amino acids. V gave up 5 bases and J gave up 5 bases; unmatched junction bases: 9. Germline CDR1 and CDR2: MNHEY and SMNVEV (reference sequence). CDR3 in DNA: TGTGCCAGCAGTCTCGGGACAGGGGCTAGCCACGAGCAGTACTTC. Translated, it gives CASSLGTGASHEQYF.

The gene calls are TRBV5-1 and TRBJ2-2; D is unclear. Between the trimmed V and J ends, which lost 5 bases and 0 bases, there was a span of 8 bases. The CDR3 sequence is 14 residues long. Per germline, CDR1 SGHRS and CDR2 YFSETQ. Here the CDR3 reads CASRGRTNTGELFF. In nucleotides, the CDR3 is TGCGCCAGCAGGGGCAGAACGAACACCGGGGAGCTGTTTTTT.

This chain uses TRBV6-5 with TRBJ1-1; 7 bases agree with TRBD1. After removal of 2 bases from V and 10 bases from J, the junction contained 13 bases not matched to a gene. The CDR3 has 15 residues. CDR1 is MNHEY, CDR2 SVGAGI, per germline. This chain's CDR3 is CASSYGFRARGVAFF. The CDR3 nucleotides are TGTGCCAGCAGTTACGGTTTTAGGGCCAGGGGGGTAGCTTTCTTT.

The chain couples TRBV7-2 to TRBJ1-5, with 8 bases fitting TRBD1. CDR1 and CDR2 (germline): SGHTA, FQGNSA. The junction had 0 bases not matched to a gene; V was cut back by 3 bases and J by 2 bases. This CDR3 has 14 residues. The CDR3 here is CASSLDRGNQPQHF. The CDR3 region has the DNA TGTGCCAGCAGCTTGGACAGGGGCAATCAGCCCCAGCATTTT.

A few counts support this clone. J is TRBJ1-1 and V is TRBV7-2; tentatively, D is TRBD1 (5 bases). V was trimmed by 3 bases and J by 8 bases, leaving 10 bases between them. CDR1 and CDR2 (germline): SGHTA, FQGNSA. This CDR3 region has 12 residues. CDR3 residues: CASSFNRLEAFF. DNA of the CDR3: TGTGCCAGCAGCTTCAACAGGCTCGAAGCTTTCTTT. The complete variable domain, with remaining parts taken from reference TRBV7-2 and TRBJ1-1, reads GAGVSQSPSNKVTEKGKDVELRCDPISGHTALYWYRQSLGQGLEFLIYFQGNSAPDKSGLPSDRFSAERTGGSVSTLTIQRTQQEDSAVYLCASSFNRLEAFFGQGTRLTVV.

This clone was found once. The V gene is TRBV7-2, the J gene TRBJ2-3, with 7 bases that match TRBD2. CDR1 SGHTA and CDR2 FQGNSA come from the germline V gene. V was pared by 4 bases and J by 5 bases, with 9 bases of the junction left unmatched. The CDR3 has 15 residues. This CDR3 reads CASSSRRPGGDTQYF. The CDR3 DNA is TGTGCCAGCAGCTCCCGCCGCCCGGGGGGAGATACGCAGTATTTT.

This clone was found a few times. The chain recombines TRBV7-9 with TRBJ2-1; TRBD2 agrees at 11 bases. Losses at the gene ends were 5 bases for V and 10 bases for J; bases not matched to a gene: 10. Germline V gene sequence: CDR1 SEHNR, CDR2 FQNEAQ (reference sequence). This CDR3 has 15 amino acids. CDR3 nucleotide sequence: TGTGCCAGCAGCCCTAGGACTAGCGGGCGGGGAGAGCAGTTCTTC. Residues: CASSPRTSGRGEQFF.

The V and J genes are TRBV9 and TRBJ2-1; 9 bases align to TRBD2. This CDR3 has 15 amino acids. J lost 1 base, V lost 1 base, and 0 bases had no gene match. The germline V gene has CDR1 SGDLS and CDR2 YYNGEE. CDR3 region: CASSVSGGSYNEQFF. CDR3 DNA: TGTGCCAGCAGCGTAAGCGGGGGGTCCTACAATGAGCAGTTCTTC.

The chain couples TRBV11-3 to TRBJ2-1, with D hard to call. The V end was cut by 5 bases, the J end by 7 bases, with 21 bases between. Germline CDR1 reads SGHNT; CDR2 reads YENEEA. The CDR3 has 16 residues. CDR3: CASSNDQAPTLNEQFF. The CDR3 DNA follows: TGTGCCAGCAGCAATGACCAAGCGCCTACCCTGAATGAGCAGTTCTTC.

The chain has TRBV27 and TRBJ2-3; 7 nucleotides agree with TRBD2. The germline V gene has CDR1 MNHEY and CDR2 SMNVEV (reference sequence). The CDR3 spans 14 residues. V shed 4 bases and J 4 bases; nucleotides not matched to a gene: 5. As DNA, the CDR3 is TGTGCCAGCAGTTCAGGACTAGTCGCAGATACGCAGTATTTT. It codes for CASSSGLVADTQYF.

The V call is TRBV15, the J call TRBJ2-1; 10 bases fit TRBD2. There are 16 residues in the CDR3. Germline CDR1 and CDR2: LNHNV and YYDKDF (reference sequence). With V trimmed by 0 bases and J by 3 bases, 2 bases remained unmatched. The CDR3 is CATSRERLAGYNEQFF. CDR3 nucleotide sequence: TGTGCCACCAGCAGAGAAAGACTAGCGGGCTACAATGAGCAGTTCTTC.

In this sample, this clone turned up once. The chain uses TRBV9 and TRBJ2-5; D is ambiguous. The CDR3 has 14 residues. Per the germline V gene, CDR1 is SGDLS and CDR2 is YYNGEE. V lost 7 bases, J lost 2 bases, and 15 bases lay in between. This CDR3 reads CASSRDSRQETQYF. The CDR3 nucleotides are TGTGCCAGCTCCCGAGACTCGCGGCAAGAGACCCAGTACTTC.